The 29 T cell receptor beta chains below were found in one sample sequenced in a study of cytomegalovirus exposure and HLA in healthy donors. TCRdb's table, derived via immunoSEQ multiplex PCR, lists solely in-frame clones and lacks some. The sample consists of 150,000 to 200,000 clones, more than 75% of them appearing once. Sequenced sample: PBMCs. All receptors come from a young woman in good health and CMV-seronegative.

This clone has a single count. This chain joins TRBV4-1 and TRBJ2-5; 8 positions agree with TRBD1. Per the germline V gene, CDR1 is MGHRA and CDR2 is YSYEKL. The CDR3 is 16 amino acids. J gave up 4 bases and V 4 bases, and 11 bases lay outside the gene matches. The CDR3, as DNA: TGCGCCAGCAGCCCGCCAGACAGGGGAGCCCGAGAGACCCAGTACTTC. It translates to CASSPPDRGARETQYF.

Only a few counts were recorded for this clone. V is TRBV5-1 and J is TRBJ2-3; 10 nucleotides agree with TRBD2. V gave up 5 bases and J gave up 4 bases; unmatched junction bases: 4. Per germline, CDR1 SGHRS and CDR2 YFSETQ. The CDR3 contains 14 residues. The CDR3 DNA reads TGCGCCAGCAGGCAGCGGGAGGGGGCAGATACGCAGTATTTT. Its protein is CASRQREGADTQYF.

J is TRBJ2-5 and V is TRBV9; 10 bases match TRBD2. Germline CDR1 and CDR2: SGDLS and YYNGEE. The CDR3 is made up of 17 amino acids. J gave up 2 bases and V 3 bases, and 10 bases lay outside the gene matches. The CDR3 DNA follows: TGTGCCAGCAGCGAAGGGGGAGGACTAGCGGATCAAGAGACCCAGTACTTC. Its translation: CASSEGGGLADQETQYF.

CDR3 region: CASSVTGGNTEAFF. CDR3 coding DNA: TGTGCCAGCAGCGTAACAGGCGGTAACACTGAAGCTTTCTTT. This chain connects TRBV9 to TRBJ1-1; tentative D call: TRBD1 (5 bases). This CDR3 is built from 14 residues. CDR1 and CDR2 (germline): SGDLS, YYNGEE. The V end lost 1 base, the J end lost 2 bases, and 9 bases lay between the germline ends.

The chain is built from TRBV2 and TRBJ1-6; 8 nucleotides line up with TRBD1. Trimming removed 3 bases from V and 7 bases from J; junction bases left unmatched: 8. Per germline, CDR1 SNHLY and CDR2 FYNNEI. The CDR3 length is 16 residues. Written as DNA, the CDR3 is TGTGCCAGCAGTGAGGCAGGGGGCACCTTGAATTCACCCCTCCACTTT. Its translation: CASSEAGGTLNSPLHF.

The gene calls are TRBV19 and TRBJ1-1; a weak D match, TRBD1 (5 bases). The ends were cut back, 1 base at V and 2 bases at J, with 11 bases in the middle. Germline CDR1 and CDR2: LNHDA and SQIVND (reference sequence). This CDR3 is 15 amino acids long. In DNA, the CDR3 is TGTGCCAGTAGTATAGGGTCGGGGACTAACACTGAAGCTTTCTTT. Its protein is CASSIGSGTNTEAFF. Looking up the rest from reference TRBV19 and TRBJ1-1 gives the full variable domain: DGGITQSPKYLFRKEGQNVTLSCEQNLNHDAMYWYRQDPGQGLRLIYYSQIVNDFQKGDIAEGYSVSREKKESFPLTVTSAQKNPTAFYLCASSIGSGTNTEAFFGQGTRLTVV.

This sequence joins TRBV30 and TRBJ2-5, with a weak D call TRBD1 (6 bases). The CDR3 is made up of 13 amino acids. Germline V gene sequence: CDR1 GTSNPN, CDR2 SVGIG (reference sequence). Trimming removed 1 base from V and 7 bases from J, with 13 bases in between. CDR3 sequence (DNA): TGTGCCTGGAGTGGAAGGGGGAGAGTGACCCAGTACTTC. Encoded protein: CAWSGRGRVTQYF. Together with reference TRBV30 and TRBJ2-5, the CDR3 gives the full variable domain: SQTIHQWPATLVQPVGSPLSLECTVEGTSNPNLYWYRQAAGRGLQLLFYSVGIGQISSEVPQNLSASRPQDRQFILSSKKLLLSDSGFYLCAWSGRGRVTQYFGPGTRLLVL.

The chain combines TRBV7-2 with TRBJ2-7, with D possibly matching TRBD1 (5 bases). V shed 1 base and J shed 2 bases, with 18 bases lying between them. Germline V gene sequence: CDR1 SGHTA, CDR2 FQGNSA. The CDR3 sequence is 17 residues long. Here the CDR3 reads CASSLVLSRAAPYEQYF. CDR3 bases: TGTGCCAGCAGCTTAGTTCTGTCCAGGGCGGCCCCCTACGAGCAGTACTTC.

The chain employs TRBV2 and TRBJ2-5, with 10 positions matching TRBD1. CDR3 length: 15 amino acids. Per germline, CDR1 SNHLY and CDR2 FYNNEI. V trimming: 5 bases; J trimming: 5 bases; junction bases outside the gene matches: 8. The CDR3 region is CASSSDRGTGETQYF. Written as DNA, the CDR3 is TGTGCCAGCAGTTCGGACAGGGGGACTGGGGAGACCCAGTACTTC.

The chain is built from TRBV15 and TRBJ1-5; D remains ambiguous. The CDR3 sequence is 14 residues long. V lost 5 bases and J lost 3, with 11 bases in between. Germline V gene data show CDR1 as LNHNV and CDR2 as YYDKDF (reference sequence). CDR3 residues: CATSYDKNNQPQHF. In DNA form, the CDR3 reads TGTGCCACCAGCTACGACAAAAACAATCAGCCCCAGCATTTT. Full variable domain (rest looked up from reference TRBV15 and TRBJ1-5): DAMVIQNPRYQVTQFGKPVTLSCSQTLNHNVMYWYQQKSSQAPKLLFHYYDKDFNNEADTPDNFQSRRPNTSFCFLDIRSPGLGDTAMYLCATSYDKNNQPQHFGDGTRLSIL.

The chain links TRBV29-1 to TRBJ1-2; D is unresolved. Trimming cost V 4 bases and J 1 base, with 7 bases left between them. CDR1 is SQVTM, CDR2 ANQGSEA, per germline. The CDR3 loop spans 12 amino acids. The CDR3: CSVVAVNYGYTF. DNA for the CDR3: TGCAGCGTTGTCGCAGTTAACTATGGCTACACCTTC.

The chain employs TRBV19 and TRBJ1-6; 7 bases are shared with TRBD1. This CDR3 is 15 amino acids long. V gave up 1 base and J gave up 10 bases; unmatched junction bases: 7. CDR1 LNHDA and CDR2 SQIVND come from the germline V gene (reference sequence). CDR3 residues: CASSIGDRLGSPLHF. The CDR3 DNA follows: TGTGCCAGTAGTATAGGGGACAGACTTGGATCACCCCTCCACTTT.

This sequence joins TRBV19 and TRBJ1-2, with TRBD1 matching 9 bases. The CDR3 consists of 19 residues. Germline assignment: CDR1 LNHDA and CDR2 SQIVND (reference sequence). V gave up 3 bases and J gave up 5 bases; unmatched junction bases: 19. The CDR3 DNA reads TGTGCCAGTAGTATTGCGGCGGTTGTCCCGGGACAGGGAGGGTATGGCTACACCTTC. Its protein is CASSIAAVVPGQGGYGYTF.

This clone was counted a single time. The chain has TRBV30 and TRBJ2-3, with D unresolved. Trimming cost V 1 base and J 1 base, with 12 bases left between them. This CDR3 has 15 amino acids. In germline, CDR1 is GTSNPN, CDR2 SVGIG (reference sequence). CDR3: CAWSDKAAGTDTQYF. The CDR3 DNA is TGTGCCTGGAGTGACAAGGCGGCGGGCACAGATACGCAGTATTTT.

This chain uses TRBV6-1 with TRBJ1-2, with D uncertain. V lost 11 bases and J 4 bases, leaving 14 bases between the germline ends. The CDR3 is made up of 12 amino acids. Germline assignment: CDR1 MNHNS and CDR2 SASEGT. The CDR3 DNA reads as TGTGCCTTTTGGGCGGGGTTCTATGGCTACACCTTC. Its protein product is CAFWAGFYGYTF.

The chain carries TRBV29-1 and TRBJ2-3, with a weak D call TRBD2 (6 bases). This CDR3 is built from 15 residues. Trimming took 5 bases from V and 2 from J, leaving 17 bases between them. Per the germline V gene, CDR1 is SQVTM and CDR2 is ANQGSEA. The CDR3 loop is CSVSGRLGHTDTQYF. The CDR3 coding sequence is TGCAGCGTTTCCGGGAGACTAGGCCACACAGATACGCAGTATTTT.

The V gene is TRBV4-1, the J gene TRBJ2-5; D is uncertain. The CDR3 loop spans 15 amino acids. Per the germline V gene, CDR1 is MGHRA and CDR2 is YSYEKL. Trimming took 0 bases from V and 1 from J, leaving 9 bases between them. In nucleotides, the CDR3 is TGCGCCAGCAGCCAAGAATTGAGTGCCCAAGAGACCCAGTACTTC. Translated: CASSQELSAQETQYF.

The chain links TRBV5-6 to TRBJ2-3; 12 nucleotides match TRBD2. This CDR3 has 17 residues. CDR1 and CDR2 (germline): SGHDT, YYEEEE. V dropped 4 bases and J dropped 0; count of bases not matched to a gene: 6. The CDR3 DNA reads TGTGCCAGCAGCCCGCTAGCGGGGGGGCCGAGCACAGATACGCAGTATTTT. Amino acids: CASSPLAGGPSTDTQYF.

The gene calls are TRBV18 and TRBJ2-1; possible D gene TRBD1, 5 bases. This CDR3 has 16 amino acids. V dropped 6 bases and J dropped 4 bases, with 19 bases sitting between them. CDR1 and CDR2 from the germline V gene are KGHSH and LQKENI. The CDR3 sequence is CASSPTRVAGYNEQFF. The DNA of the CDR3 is TGTGCCAGCTCCCCAACCAGGGTGGCCGGATACAATGAGCAGTTCTTC.

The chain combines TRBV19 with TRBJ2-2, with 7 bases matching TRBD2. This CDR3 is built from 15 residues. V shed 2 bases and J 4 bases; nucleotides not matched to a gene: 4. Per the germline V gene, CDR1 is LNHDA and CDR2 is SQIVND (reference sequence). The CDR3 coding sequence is TGTGCCAGTAGTATATCAGCGGGAAGCACCGGGGAGCTGTTTTTT. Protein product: CASSISAGSTGELFF.

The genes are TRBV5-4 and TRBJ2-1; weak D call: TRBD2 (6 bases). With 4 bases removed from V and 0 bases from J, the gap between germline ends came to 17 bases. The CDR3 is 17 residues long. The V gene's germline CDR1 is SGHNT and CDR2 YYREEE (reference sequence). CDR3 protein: CASSRGSSETSYNEQFF. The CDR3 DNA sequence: TGTGCCAGCAGCCGGGGGTCTAGCGAGACCTCCTACAATGAGCAGTTCTTC. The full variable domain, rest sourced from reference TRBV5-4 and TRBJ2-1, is ETGVTQSPTHLIKTRGQQVTLRCSSQSGHNTVSWYQQALGQGPQFIFQYYREEENGRGNFPPRFSGLQFPNYSSELNVNALELDDSALYLCASSRGSSETSYNEQFFGPGTRLTVL.

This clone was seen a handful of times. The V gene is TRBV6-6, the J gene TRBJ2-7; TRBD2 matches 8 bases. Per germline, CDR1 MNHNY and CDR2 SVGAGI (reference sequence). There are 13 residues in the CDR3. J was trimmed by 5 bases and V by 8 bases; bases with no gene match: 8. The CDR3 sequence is CASFGAGANEQYF. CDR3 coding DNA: TGTGCCAGCTTTGGAGCGGGGGCTAACGAGCAGTACTTC.

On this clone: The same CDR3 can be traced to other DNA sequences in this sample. CDR3 loop: CASSLQSTDTQYF. Here the CDR3 DNA reads TGCGCCAGCAGCTTACAGTCCACAGATACGCAGTATTTT. This chain joins TRBV5-1 and TRBJ2-3; D gene ambiguous. Per the germline V gene, CDR1 is SGHRS and CDR2 is YFSETQ. The CDR3 sequence is 13 residues long. The germline V and J ends were trimmed by 2 bases and 2 bases, with 6 bases remaining between them.

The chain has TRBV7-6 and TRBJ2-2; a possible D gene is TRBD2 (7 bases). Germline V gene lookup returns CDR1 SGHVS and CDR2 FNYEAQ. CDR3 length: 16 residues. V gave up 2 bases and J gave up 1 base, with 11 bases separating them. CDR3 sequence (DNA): TGTGCCAGCAGCTTAAACGGGGGGCTGAACACCGGGGAGCTGTTTTTT. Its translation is CASSLNGGLNTGELFF.

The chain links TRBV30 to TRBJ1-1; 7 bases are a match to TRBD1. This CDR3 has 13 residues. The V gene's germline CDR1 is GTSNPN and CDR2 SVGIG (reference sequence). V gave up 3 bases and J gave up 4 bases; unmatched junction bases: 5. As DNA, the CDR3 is TGTGCCTGGAGGGCAGGGGGAATCACTGAAGCTTTCTTT. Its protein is CAWRAGGITEAFF.

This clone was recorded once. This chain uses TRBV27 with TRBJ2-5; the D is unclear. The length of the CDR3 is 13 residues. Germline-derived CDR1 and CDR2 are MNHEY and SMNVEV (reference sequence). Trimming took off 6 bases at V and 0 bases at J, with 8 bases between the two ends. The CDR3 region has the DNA TGTGCCAGCAGCGAGCTTCACCAAGAGACCCAGTACTTC. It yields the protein CASSELHQETQYF.

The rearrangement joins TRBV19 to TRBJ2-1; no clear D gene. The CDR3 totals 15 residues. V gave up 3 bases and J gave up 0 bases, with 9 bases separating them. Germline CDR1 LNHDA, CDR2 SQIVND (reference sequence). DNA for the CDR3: TGTGCCAGTAGTATCGCTAGGAGCTCCTACAATGAGCAGTTCTTC. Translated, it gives CASSIARSSYNEQFF. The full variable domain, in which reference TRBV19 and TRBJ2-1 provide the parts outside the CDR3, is DGGITQSPKYLFRKEGQNVTLSCEQNLNHDAMYWYRQDPGQGLRLIYYSQIVNDFQKGDIAEGYSVSREKKESFPLTVTSAQKNPTAFYLCASSIARSSYNEQFFGPGTRLTVL.

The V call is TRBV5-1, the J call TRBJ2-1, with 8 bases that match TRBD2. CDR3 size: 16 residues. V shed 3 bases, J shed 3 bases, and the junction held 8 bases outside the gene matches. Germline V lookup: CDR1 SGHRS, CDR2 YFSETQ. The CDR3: CASSSGTSYIYNEQFF. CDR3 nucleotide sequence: TGCGCCAGCAGCTCCGGGACTAGTTACATCTACAATGAGCAGTTCTTC.

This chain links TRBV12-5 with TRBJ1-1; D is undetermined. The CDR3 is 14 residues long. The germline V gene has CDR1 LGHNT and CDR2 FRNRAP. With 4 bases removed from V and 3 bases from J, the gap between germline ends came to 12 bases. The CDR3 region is CASGWAFSDTEAFF. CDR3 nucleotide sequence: TGTGCTAGTGGTTGGGCTTTTTCGGACACTGAAGCTTTCTTT.